Shown below are 21 T cell receptor beta chains from a single sample sequenced in a study of cytomegalovirus exposure and HLA in healthy donors. TCRdb keeps only in-frame clones here, not all; method: immunoSEQ multiplex PCR. The table includes fewer than 250,000 clones, roughly 89% detected once. Sequencing was carried out using PBMCs. Every receptor here comes from a man younger than 30 in good health and CMV-seronegative.

The chain has TRBV9 and TRBJ2-7; 11 positions match TRBD2. Germline V CDR1 and CDR2: SGDLS, YYNGEE. The CDR3 loop spans 15 amino acids. The V segment lost 4 bases and the J segment 6 bases; nucleotides outside the gene matches: 9. This CDR3 is CASSTETSGSSEQYF. The CDR3 DNA reads as TGTGCCAGCAGCACCGAAACTAGCGGGAGTAGCGAGCAGTACTTC.

This clone was counted a single time. As DNA, the CDR3 is TGTGCCAGCAGGGAGGGGGCGGGAGGCTTCACAGATACGCAGTATTTT. As protein: CASREGAGGFTDTQYF. The chain employs TRBV27 and TRBJ2-3; the D gene is possibly TRBD2 (8 bases). Looked up from germline, CDR1 is MNHEY and CDR2 is SMNVEV (reference sequence). This CDR3 is built from 16 residues. With 6 bases removed from V and 2 bases from J, the gap between germline ends came to 18 bases.

The CDR3 region has the DNA TGTGCCAGCAACCCTGGGGGGGGAGCTTTCTTT. Translating it yields CASNPGGGAFF. The chain employs TRBV28 and TRBJ1-1, with D possibly being TRBD1 (5 bases). Trimming took 7 bases from V and 10 from J, leaving 13 bases between them. Germline assignment: CDR1 MDHEN and CDR2 SYDVKM. The CDR3 is 11 residues long.

This clone has a handful of counts. This chain links TRBV18 with TRBJ1-3; D uncertain. Germline V CDR1 and CDR2: KGHSH, LQKENI. This CDR3 is 13 amino acids long. Trimming shortened V by 6 bases and J by 0 bases, and 6 bases separated the two germline ends. CDR3 sequence (DNA): TGTGCCAGCTCCCAGTACTCTGGAAACACCATATATTTT. It codes for CASSQYSGNTIYF.

This chain connects TRBV5-4 to TRBJ2-3; 7 bases agree with TRBD2. Unmatched junction bases numbered 8, after V lost 1 base and J lost 0 bases. The germline gives CDR1 SGHNT, CDR2 YYREEE (reference sequence). This CDR3 has 17 amino acids. This chain's CDR3 is CASSLKWGEGSTDTQYF. The CDR3 DNA follows: TGTGCCAGCAGCTTGAAGTGGGGGGAGGGGAGCACAGATACGCAGTATTTT. Full variable domain (missing parts from reference TRBV5-4 and TRBJ2-3): ETGVTQSPTHLIKTRGQQVTLRCSSQSGHNTVSWYQQALGQGPQFIFQYYREEENGRGNFPPRFSGLQFPNYSSELNVNALELDDSALYLCASSLKWGEGSTDTQYFGPGTRLTVL.

V and J are TRBV5-1 and TRBJ1-2; 8 bases are a match to TRBD1. Unmatched junction bases numbered 4, after V lost 4 bases and J lost 2 bases. CDR1 SGHRS and CDR2 YFSETQ come from the germline V gene. The CDR3 consists of 14 residues. The CDR3 sequence: CASSAGQGNYGYTF. The DNA of the CDR3 is TGCGCCAGCAGCGCCGGACAGGGAAACTATGGCTACACCTTC.

The J gene is TRBJ1-1, the V gene TRBV9; possibly TRBD1 for D (6 bases). This CDR3 comprises 18 residues. V was cut by 0 bases and J by 6 bases, with 24 bases left in between. Germline loops: CDR1 SGDLS, CDR2 YYNGEE. The CDR3, as DNA: TGTGCCAGCAGCGTAGGGGTAGGGGGTTGGGGTCCAGGTCCTGAAGCTTTCTTT. This encodes CASSVGVGGWGPGPEAFF.

The chain carries TRBV15 and TRBJ2-1; no clear D. The length of the CDR3 is 13 residues. Trimming took off 11 bases at V and 0 bases at J, with 11 bases between the two ends. Germline values: CDR1 LNHNV, CDR2 YYDKDF (reference sequence). The DNA of the CDR3 is TGTGCCTCGCAACAGAGCTCCTACAATGAGCAGTTCTTC. Its protein product is CASQQSSYNEQFF.

The rearrangement uses TRBV7-9 and TRBJ2-5; possible D gene TRBD2, 5 bases. V lost 6 bases and J 2 bases, leaving 10 bases between the germline ends. Germline-derived CDR1 and CDR2 are SEHNR and FQNEAQ (reference sequence). This CDR3 comprises 13 residues. CDR3 sequence (DNA): TGTGCCAGCAGAATTACGGGGCAAGAGACCCAGTACTTC. Protein sequence: CASRITGQETQYF. Using reference TRBV7-9 and TRBJ2-5 for the parts outside the CDR3, the full variable domain is DTGVSQNPRHKITKRGQNVTFRCDPISEHNRLYWYRQTLGQGPEFLTYFQNEAQLEKSRLLSDRFSAERPKGSFSTLEIQRTEQGDSAMYLCASRITGQETQYFGPGTRLLVL.

V gene TRBV7-2 combines with J gene TRBJ2-1; possibly TRBD2 for D (6 bases). V lost 2 bases, J lost 9 bases, and 14 bases lay in between. Germline V gives CDR1 SGHTA, CDR2 FQGNSA. The CDR3 consists of 14 residues. CDR3 loop: CASSLPVGGGEQFF. Written as DNA, the CDR3 is TGTGCCAGCAGCTTACCGGTGGGAGGAGGTGAGCAGTTCTTC.

The chain carries TRBV6-1 and TRBJ2-1; the D is unclear. V was shortened by 7 bases and J by 0 bases, with 7 bases between the two germline ends. The CDR3 has 13 amino acids. Looked up from germline, CDR1 is MNHNS and CDR2 is SASEGT. The CDR3 nucleotides are TGTGCCAGCACATCGAGCTCCTACAATGAGCAGTTCTTC. It encodes CASTSSSYNEQFF.

The chain combines TRBV7-7 with TRBJ2-1; TRBD2 matches 12 bases. Trimming at V came to 1 base and at J to 8 bases, leaving 3 bases not matched to a gene. This CDR3 is built from 15 residues. Germline V gene sequence: CDR1 SSHAT, CDR2 FNYEAQ (reference sequence). CDR3 amino acids: CASSLGLAGVDEQFF. DNA of the CDR3: TGTGCCAGCAGCTTAGGACTAGCGGGAGTGGATGAGCAGTTCTTC.

This chain links TRBV18 with TRBJ1-6, with 7 bases fitting TRBD1. Germline CDR1 and CDR2: KGHSH and LQKENI. The CDR3 is 15 residues long. Losses at the gene ends were 2 bases for V and 9 bases for J; bases not matched to a gene: 7. The CDR3 loop reads CASSPRDRAPSPLHF. The CDR3 nucleotides are TGTGCCAGCTCACCAAGAGACAGGGCGCCTTCACCCCTCCACTTT. The full variable domain, completed using reference TRBV18 and TRBJ1-6, is NAGVMQNPRHLVRRRGQEARLRCSPMKGHSHVYWYRQLPEEGLKFMVYLQKENIIDESGMPKERFSAEFPKEGPSILRIQQVVRGDSAAYFCASSPRDRAPSPLHFGNGTRLTVT.

A few counts support this clone. The chain links TRBV4-2 to TRBJ2-7; tentatively, D is TRBD2 (6 bases). The germline V gene encodes CDR1 LGHNA and CDR2 YNFKEQ. The CDR3 sequence is 16 residues long. Trimming took off 1 base at V and 0 bases at J, with 13 bases between the two ends. CDR3: CASSQGGGDSSYEQYF. In nucleotides, the CDR3 is TGTGCCAGCAGCCAAGGGGGCGGGGATAGCTCCTACGAGCAGTACTTC.

The chain carries TRBV29-1 and TRBJ2-2; D is unresolved. Germline CDR1 SQVTM, CDR2 ANQGSEA. The CDR3 runs to 12 residues. Trimming left V 6 bases short and J 4 bases short, with 9 bases between. CDR3 region: CSVRLRTGELFF. CDR3 bases: TGCAGCGTCCGACTCCGCACCGGGGAGCTGTTTTTT.

The rearrangement links TRBV7-2 to TRBJ1-2; TRBD1 is a possible D gene (6 bases). The CDR3 sequence is 15 residues long. Trimming removed 1 base at V and 8 bases at J, with 17 bases between. CDR1 SGHTA and CDR2 FQGNSA come from the germline V gene. The CDR3 region has the DNA TGTGCCAGCAGCTTAGGCATCGGACAGATGGGGGGCTACACCTTC. It specifies CASSLGIGQMGGYTF.

This chain joins TRBV7-8 and TRBJ2-5; TRBD2 matches at 9 bases. The J segment lost 5 bases and the V segment lost 5 bases, leaving 9 bases of the junction unmatched. The CDR3 runs to 15 residues. CDR1 and CDR2 from the germline V gene are SGHVS and FQNEAQ. CDR3 loop: CASSTPGTSRETQYF. The CDR3 DNA reads as TGTGCCAGCAGCACCCCCGGGACTAGCCGTGAGACCCAGTACTTC.

This chain connects TRBV27 to TRBJ1-1, with TRBD1 as a possible D gene (5 bases). Trimming took 6 bases from V and 11 from J, leaving 16 bases between them. CDR1 MNHEY and CDR2 SMNVEV come from the germline V gene (reference sequence). CDR3 length equals 12 residues. CDR3 sequence: CASSPPGGTAFF. For the CDR3, the DNA is TGTGCCAGCAGCCCCCCGGGGGGTACGGCTTTCTTT.

V and J are TRBV5-6 and TRBJ1-2; 7 positions agree with TRBD1. The V and J ends lost 4 bases and 3 bases, in that order; junction bases with no gene match: 6. The length of the CDR3 is 14 residues. CDR1 is SGHDT and CDR2 is YYEEEE in the germline V gene. The CDR3: CASSPEGTDYGYTF. DNA for the CDR3: TGTGCCAGCAGCCCCGAAGGGACAGACTATGGCTACACCTTC.

The chain recombines TRBV19 with TRBJ2-1; 7 bases fit TRBD2. Trimming at V came to 10 bases and at J to 4 bases, leaving 13 bases not matched to a gene. The CDR3 loop spans 15 amino acids. CDR1 LNHDA and CDR2 SQIVND come from the germline V gene (reference sequence). CDR3 DNA sequence: TGTGCCACCCACTTTTCGGGGGGAACTTACAATGAGCAGTTCTTC. Amino acids: CATHFSGGTYNEQFF.

This sequence joins TRBV29-1 and TRBJ2-3, with TRBD1 matching over 9 bases. The ends lost 6 bases at V and 0 bases at J; junction bases unmatched: 4. From germline, CDR1 is SQVTM and CDR2 ANQGSEA. The CDR3 length is 14 residues. The CDR3 nucleotides read TGCAGCGTACAGGGGGCACATAGCACAGATACGCAGTATTTT. Amino acids: CSVQGAHSTDTQYF.